This T cell receptor beta chain was recovered during a study of T cell repertoires in cytomegalovirus infection. Concerning this clonotype: Its antigen remains unidentified.

MiXCR was run by TCRdb on the reads, yielding one entry per CDR3 protein. Here the sample spans roughly 500,000 distinct CDR3 sequences, under 45% being singletons. The sequencing used cultured PBMCs, collected from culture after CMV antigen stimulation. This TCR derives from a human donor in good health (CMV status not recorded). Some clones in this sample may be carry-over from other donors' samples.

CDR3 amino acids: CASSPSRSTEAFF. CDR3 nucleotides: TGTGCCAGCAGCCCATCTCGGTCGACTGAAGCTTTCTTT. The chain is built from TRBV7-6 and TRBJ1-1; D is unresolved. In germline, CDR1 is SGHVS, CDR2 FNYEAQ. CDR3 length equals 13 residues. V gave up 5 bases and J gave up 5 bases, with 12 bases separating them.